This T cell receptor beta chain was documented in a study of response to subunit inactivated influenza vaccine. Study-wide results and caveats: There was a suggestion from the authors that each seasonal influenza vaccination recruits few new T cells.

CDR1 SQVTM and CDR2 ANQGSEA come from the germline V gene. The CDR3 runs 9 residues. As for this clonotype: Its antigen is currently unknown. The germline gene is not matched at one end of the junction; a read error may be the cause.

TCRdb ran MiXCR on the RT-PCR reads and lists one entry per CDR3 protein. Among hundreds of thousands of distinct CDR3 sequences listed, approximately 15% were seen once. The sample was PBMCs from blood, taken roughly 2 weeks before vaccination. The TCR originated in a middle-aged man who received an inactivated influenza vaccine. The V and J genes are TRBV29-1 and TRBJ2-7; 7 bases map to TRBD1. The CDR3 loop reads CRRSAAGGF. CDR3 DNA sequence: TGCAGAAGAAGTGCGGCAGGGGGTTTC.